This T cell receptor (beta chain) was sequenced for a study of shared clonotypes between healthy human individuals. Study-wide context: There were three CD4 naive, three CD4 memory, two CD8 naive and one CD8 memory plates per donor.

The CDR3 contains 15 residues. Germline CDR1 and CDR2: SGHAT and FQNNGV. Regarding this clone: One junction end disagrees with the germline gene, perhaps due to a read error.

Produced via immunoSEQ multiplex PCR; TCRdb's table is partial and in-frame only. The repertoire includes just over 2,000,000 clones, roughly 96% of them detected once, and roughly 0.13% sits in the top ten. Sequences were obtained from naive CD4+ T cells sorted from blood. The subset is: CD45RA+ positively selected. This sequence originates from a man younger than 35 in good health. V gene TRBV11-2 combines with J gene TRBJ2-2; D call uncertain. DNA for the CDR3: TGTGCCAGCAGCTTAGAACCTCTGGGCCCCGGAGAGCTGTTTTTT. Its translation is CASSLEPLGPGELFF.